The entry below gives a single T cell receptor (beta chain) sequence along with its context. This clonotype was seen a handful of times. The clone's antigen remains unknown. There are no base qualities to consult, and no much larger clone falls within one base. The data are from a study of blood T cells in healthy people across ages (dated by TCRdb to the mid-2010s). For the wider study: In model experiments, template switching captured about one uniquely barcoded TCR beta cDNA molecule for every two T cells. Age-related changes in TCR beta repertoire diversity were measured in the study by deep sequencing normalized with unique cDNA molecular identifiers. To avoid experimental bias, donors of different ages were distributed randomly across sequencing lanes. Using the same blood draw, the study looked at two additional independent replicas of 1 million unique cDNA reads for two donors, one aged 18 to 30 and the other aged 80 or older. Four age groups were formed from the donors: young (average approximately 15 years), middle-aged (less than 40), aged (over 55) and long-lived (around 82). The investigation overall reported the following: The long-lived group showed more naive CD4+ T cells, fewer expanded clones and increased TCR diversity than the aged group, suggesting age selection. Conclusive comparison of naive and antigen-experienced compartments was prevented by the profiling of bulk unsorted PBMCs. The percentage of naive T cells measured by flow cytometry correlated strongly with observed TCR beta diversity. Estimates of total diversity based on one million sequenced T cells were regarded as lower bounds and as underestimates. As age increased, observed TCR beta diversity per million T cells dropped in a roughly linear way, and a significant reduction was already evident by age 40. Because donor CMV infection status was unknown, age-related changes in expanded clonotypes were potentially confounded.

Donors were about 36 systemically healthy Caucasian individuals from Russia aged roughly 6 to 90 years. Roughly 11 milliliters of peripheral blood were drawn from each donor into EDTA-treated Vacutainer tubes. PBMCs were isolated by Ficoll-Paque density-gradient centrifugation, with at least 7 million obtained per sample. Trizol reagent was used to extract total RNA from the PBMCs, yielding at least 5.5 micrograms per sample. Naive CD45RAhigh/CD27high T cell percentages were measured by flow cytometry on a PBMC aliquot from every donor. The germline V gene (reference sequence) gives CDR1 as DFQATT and CDR2 as SNEGSKA. The CDR3, from cysteine to phenylalanine, totals 13 residues. Only CDR3 DNA remains: 39 bases, in frame from the first base. The junction shows trimming of 5 bases on V and 0 bases on J, plus 10 bases between the germline ends. Receptor libraries were prepared by 5' RACE. The sample was run on an Illumina HiSeq 2500. A second about 7 to 11 cycle PCR used a sample-barcoded 5' primer and a J-beta primer mix. Each TCR beta cDNA molecule received a unique molecular identifier from a template-switch 5' adaptor carrying 12 random nucleotides. Each sample yielded at least 2.5 million CDR3-containing paired-end reads. First-strand cDNA synthesis was performed from all RNA using the Mint cDNA synthesis kit, with priming by a TRBC-specific oligonucleotide. All cDNA was treated with uracil-DNA glycosylase and then went through a first 18-cycle PCR with the universal primers M1SS and BC2_uni_R. Concerning the study's data processing: For normalization, 1 million high-quality reads, each with a distinct molecular identifier, were randomly selected from each sample. Reads with shared molecular identifiers were discarded instead of being binned into consensus sequences. CDR3 identification, clonotype clustering and error correction used MiTCR with a Q25 quality threshold and the strictest error-elimination algorithm. A nonparametric unseen species model with Euler transformation was used to estimate lower-bound total TCR beta diversity. The public reads were reprocessed in TCRdb via fastp at Q25 and MiXCR, keeping in-frame beta chains. Identical CDR3 proteins give one entry, which carries the most common genes and DNA. TCRdb, not the original authors, processed these V and J calls. In all, the sample holds about 1.1 million distinct CDR3 sequences, and roughly two fifths of those were seen once. 13% of the sample is taken by the ten largest.

The clonotype originates from a man aged 18 to 30 in good health. The sample consisted of blood. In this chain, TRBV20-1 is recombined with TRBJ1-2; there is no confident call for the D gene. The encoded CDR3 is CSAENRANYGYTF. The sequence in DNA is TGCAGTGCTGAGAACAGAGCTAACTATGGCTACACCTTC.